Presented here are 7 T cell receptor beta chains from one specimen sequenced in a study of blood T cell repertoires in COVID-19. The assay was immunoSEQ multiplex PCR, and TCRdb's table has in-frame clones only and misses some. The sample records around 280,000 clones, around 90% being singletons. Sequencing was performed on PBMCs or T cells enriched from blood (not recorded which). The receptors derive from a woman in her 40s who had recovered from COVID-19.

V is TRBV4-3 and J is TRBJ1-1, with D possibly TRBD1 on 6 matching bases. The germline V gene has CDR1 LGHNA and CDR2 YSLEER. Trimming took off 0 bases at V and 3 bases at J, with 11 bases between the two ends. The CDR3 contains 15 residues. CDR3 residues: CASSQDPTGYTEAFF. As DNA, the CDR3 is TGCGCCAGCAGCCAAGATCCAACAGGGTACACTGAAGCTTTCTTT.

The chain is built from TRBV20-1 and TRBJ1-1; 9 nucleotides line up with TRBD1. Germline-derived CDR1 and CDR2 are DFQATT and SNEGSKA (reference sequence). The CDR3 consists of 16 residues. Losses at the gene ends were 3 bases for V and 1 base for J; bases not matched to a gene: 9. Here the CDR3 DNA reads TGCAGTGCTAGTATCCCCCAGGGACAGGGGAACACTGAAGCTTTCTTT. Amino acid sequence: CSASIPQGQGNTEAFF.

This clone was seen only once. V and J are TRBV6-5 and TRBJ1-2, with 7 bases lining up with TRBD1. The V and J ends lost 4 bases and 8 bases, in that order; junction bases with no gene match: 1. Germline values: CDR1 MNHEY, CDR2 SVGAGI. The CDR3 loop spans 11 amino acids. CDR3 loop: CASSSRGGYTF. Here the CDR3 DNA reads TGTGCCAGCAGTTCCAGGGGGGGCTACACCTTC.

The V gene is TRBV5-1, the J gene TRBJ1-6; 7 positions match TRBD1. Germline CDR1 reads SGHRS; CDR2 reads YFSETQ. CDR3 length: 15 residues. Trimming cost V 0 bases and J 7 bases; bases outside gene matches: 4. CDR3 sequence (DNA): TGCGCCAGCAGCTTGGGACAGGGACCAAATTCACCCCTCCACTTT. Protein: CASSLGQGPNSPLHF.

This chain links TRBV28 with TRBJ1-1; the D is unclear. The CDR3 sequence is 12 residues long. V gave up 3 bases and J gave up 6 bases, with 8 bases separating them. Germline V CDR1 and CDR2: MDHEN, SYDVKM. The CDR3 spells CASSLRFAEAFF. The CDR3 DNA follows: TGTGCCAGCAGTTTGCGTTTCGCTGAAGCTTTCTTT.

The rearrangement joins TRBV18 to TRBJ2-6, with D possibly matching TRBD1 (5 bases). V was cut by 4 bases and J by 0 bases, with 13 bases left in between. The CDR3 contains 17 residues. Germline lookup yields CDR1 KGHSH and CDR2 LQKENI. CDR3 loop: CASSLDSPSSGANVLTF. CDR3 nucleotides: TGTGCCAGCTCACTAGACAGCCCAAGCTCTGGGGCCAACGTCCTGACTTTC.

The V gene is TRBV6-5, the J gene TRBJ2-5; possible D gene TRBD2, 6 bases. The CDR3 extends over 12 amino acids. CDR1 is MNHEY, CDR2 SVGAGI, per germline. The germline V and J ends were trimmed by 6 bases and 9 bases, with 14 bases remaining between them. CDR3 sequence reads: CASSSGRRAQYF. For the CDR3, the DNA is TGTGCCAGCAGCTCGGGACGGAGGGCCCAGTACTTC.